Following are 15 T cell receptor beta chains from one sample sequenced in a study of cytomegalovirus exposure and HLA in healthy donors (dated by TCRdb to 2016 to 2017). Library preparation used the immunoSEQ multiplex PCR assay. A mixture of 60 forward primers for TCR Vbeta segments and 13 reverse primers for TCR Jbeta segments was used in the multiplex PCR. The clones in this table, taken by TCRdb from immuneACCESS, are in-frame only. Not every clone is retained; where verified, under half of the shortfall comes from an unresolved V gene, and the cause of the rest is unknown. This sample is represented by roughly 48,000 clones; over 70% of them were singletons. The ten largest account for 3% of the sample. The sequenced sample consisted of PBMCs. The receptors originated from a young man in good health and CMV-seronegative.

The gene calls are TRBV10-2 and TRBJ1-2; 12 bases line up with TRBD1. The V and J ends lost 6 bases and 8 bases, in that order; junction bases with no gene match: 13. Germline loops: CDR1 WSHSY, CDR2 SAAADI. The CDR3 length is 16 residues. The CDR3 bases are TGCGCCAGCAGGCAAACCGGGACAGGGGGCGCTCGCGGCTACACCTTC. As protein: CASRQTGTGGARGYTF.

The chain combines TRBV30 with TRBJ2-3; 7 bases match TRBD2. This CDR3 is built from 13 residues. Unmatched junction bases numbered 7, after V lost 3 bases and J lost 7 bases. The germline V gene encodes CDR1 GTSNPN and CDR2 SVGIG (reference sequence). The CDR3 nucleotides read TGTGCCTGGAGCGAACTAGCGTCCTATACGCAGTATTTT. Protein sequence: CAWSELASYTQYF.

The rearrangement uses TRBV6-5 and TRBJ2-5; TRBD1 matches 7 bases. The junction had 9 bases not matched to a gene; V was cut back by 7 bases and J by 4 bases. CDR1 MNHEY and CDR2 SVGAGI come from the germline V gene. The CDR3 sequence is 14 residues long. Here the CDR3 reads CASIGRGLRETQYF. CDR3 coding DNA: TGTGCCAGCATCGGTAGGGGGCTGAGAGAGACCCAGTACTTC.

Concerning this clone: Other DNA sequences in the sample encode the same CDR3. The chain carries TRBV5-4 and TRBJ2-5; D remains ambiguous. Trimming left V 1 base short and J 2 bases short, with 3 bases between. CDR1 is SGHNT, CDR2 YYREEE, per germline (reference sequence). This CDR3 comprises 12 residues. The CDR3 DNA reads TGTGCCAGCAGCTTGCCACAAGAGACCCAGTACTTC. It is translated as CASSLPQETQYF.

This clone was recorded once. The chain employs TRBV28 and TRBJ1-4; D may be TRBD1 (5 bases). Trimming stripped 6 bases from V and 10 bases from J, with 15 bases between. CDR1 is MDHEN and CDR2 is SYDVKM in the germline V gene. This CDR3 contains 13 residues. The CDR3 loop reads CASRKRGGVKLFF. Here the CDR3 DNA reads TGTGCCAGCAGGAAACGGGGGGGGGTAAAACTGTTTTTT.

This clone was detected once. The chain links TRBV6-5 to TRBJ1-2; 7 bases match TRBD1. The CDR3 totals 13 residues. CDR1 is MNHEY and CDR2 is SVGAGI in the germline V gene. Trimming at V came to 4 bases and at J to 4 bases, leaving 3 bases not matched to a gene. The CDR3 region is CASSLGQIYGYTF. As DNA, the CDR3 is TGTGCCAGCAGTTTGGGACAGATCTATGGCTACACCTTC.

The rearrangement links TRBV7-8 to TRBJ2-1, with 9 bases that match TRBD1. Germline V CDR1 and CDR2: SGHVS, FQNEAQ. The ends lost 2 bases at V and 12 bases at J; junction bases unmatched: 14. The CDR3 has 16 amino acids. In DNA, the CDR3 is TGTGCCAGCAGCTTATCACCTACGACAGGGGGTATTGGGCAGTTCTTC. The encoded protein is CASSLSPTTGGIGQFF.

The sample holds one count of this clone. The chain recombines TRBV7-6 with TRBJ1-6; maybe TRBD1 (6 bases). Germline V CDR1 and CDR2: SGHVS, FNYEAQ. V was pared by 4 bases and J by 7 bases, with 8 bases between. CDR3 size: 13 residues. CDR3 sequence: CASSSTGNSPLHF. The CDR3 nucleotides are TGTGCCAGCAGCTCAACAGGGAATTCACCCCTCCACTTT.

This clone came up a few times. This chain connects TRBV5-1 to TRBJ2-1; 9 positions agree with TRBD2. J gave up 7 bases and V 5 bases, and 13 bases lay outside the gene matches. Per the germline V gene, CDR1 is SGHRS and CDR2 is YFSETQ. This CDR3 contains 16 residues. The CDR3 coding sequence is TGCGCCAGCAGGCATAGTACCGGGACTAGCTCTAATGAGCAGTTCTTC. As protein: CASRHSTGTSSNEQFF.

This clone was detected only once. The gene calls are TRBV5-1 and TRBJ1-5, with 7 nucleotides matching TRBD1. The CDR3 extends over 14 amino acids. Germline loops: CDR1 SGHRS, CDR2 YFSETQ. V was pared by 0 bases and J by 4 bases, with 1 base of the junction left unmatched. The CDR3: CASSLGDRNQPQHF. CDR3 nucleotide sequence: TGCGCCAGCAGCTTGGGGGACAGAAATCAGCCCCAGCATTTT. Variable domain in full (rest from reference TRBV5-1 and TRBJ1-5): KAGVTQTPRYLIKTRGQQVTLSCSPISGHRSVSWYQQTPGQGLQFLFEYFSETQRNKGNFPGRFSGRQFSNSRSEMNVSTLELGDSALYLCASSLGDRNQPQHFGDGTRLSIL.

This sequence joins TRBV6-1 and TRBJ2-5; the D gene is possibly TRBD1 (5 bases). This CDR3 has 14 residues. The V gene's germline CDR1 is MNHNS and CDR2 SASEGT. V shed 9 bases and J shed 5 bases, with 19 bases lying between them. CDR3 region: CASSPDRRVETQYF. The CDR3 DNA sequence: TGTGCCAGTTCCCCCGACAGACGTGTGGAGACCCAGTACTTC.

The V call is TRBV30, the J call TRBJ1-2; 10 nucleotides agree with TRBD1. This CDR3 comprises 12 residues. The ends lost 5 bases at V and 3 bases at J; junction bases unmatched: 0. CDR1 is GTSNPN and CDR2 is SVGIG in the germline V gene (reference sequence). The CDR3 region has the DNA TGTGCCTGGGGGACAGGGGACTATGGCTACACCTTC. The encoded protein is CAWGTGDYGYTF.

CDR3 sequence: CAWSRQARTEAFF. The CDR3, as DNA: TGTGCCTGGAGTAGGCAGGCCCGCACTGAAGCTTTCTTT. The V and J genes are TRBV30 and TRBJ1-1; D is unresolved. The V and J ends lost 2 bases and 4 bases respectively, with 11 bases between them. This CDR3 has 13 residues. Looked up from germline, CDR1 is GTSNPN and CDR2 is SVGIG (reference sequence).

CDR3 coding DNA: TGTGCCAGCAGTTACCTGGACAGTCCTACCTACGAGCAGTACTTC. Its protein product is CASSYLDSPTYEQYF. V gene TRBV6-5 combines with J gene TRBJ2-5, with D tentatively TRBD1 (6 bases). The J call may be wrong; the DNA end is better matched by TRBJ2-7. Germline CDR1 is MNHEY and CDR2 is SVGAGI. The CDR3 sequence is 15 residues long.

The chain uses TRBV25-1 and TRBJ1-3; D not resolved. The CDR3 runs to 14 residues. The germline V gene has CDR1 MGHDK and CDR2 SYGVNS. Trimming stripped 2 bases from V and 0 bases from J, with 5 bases between. The CDR3 region is CASSERGSGNTIYF. The CDR3 region has the DNA TGTGCCAGCAGTGAACGGGGCTCTGGAAACACCATATATTTT.